These T cell receptor beta chains were read from a single sample in a study of cytomegalovirus exposure and HLA in healthy donors. Libraries were prepared by immunoSEQ multiplex PCR; TCRdb keeps only in-frame clonotypes and omits some of them. This table holds some 190,000 clones, less than 90% found once. The sample taken for sequencing was PBMCs. Receptors were obtained from a woman in her twenties or thirties in good health and CMV-seronegative. The CDR3 runs from the conserved cysteine through the conserved F or W.

TRBV5-1 CASSWGTSSEGEQFF
TRBV28 CASSLPDYYNEQFF
TRBV19 CASLGQGGTEAFF
TRBV5-1 CASSLGGSIGANVLTF
TRBV19 CASSAGLAGGQETQYF
TRBV5-4 CASSPVNAGGPADTQYF
TRBV9 CASSTGQTNYGYTF
TRBV9 CASSPGLAGEGETQYF
TRBV30 CAHKGRGLRAEAFF
TRBV6-6 CASSYGQGGEKLFF
TRBV11-2 CASSLARLNYEQYF
TRBV19 CASSLRSDTQYF
TRBV11-2 CASSFRADRANEQFF
TRBV5-6 CASSRLAGVVGELFF
TRBV7-8 CASSLAAGPNSNQPQHF
TRBV19 CASSATVDQPQHF
TRBV2 CASSWGQGADTQYF
TRBV21-1 CASSVRGGPQETQYF
TRBV5-5 CASSHEGARNTGELFF
TRBV11-2 CASSLGGGGYGYTF
TRBV6-6 CASSYPGLNTGELFF
TRBV28 CASRFRSVVSYNEQFF
TRBV10-3 CAIRRTSGRAGTGELFF
TRBV15 CATGTGVLAKNIQYF
TRBV5-1 CASSLGGRLSGEQFF
TRBV2 CASSELTMGEQYF
TRBV19 CASSIVGEETQYF
TRBV5-4 CASSWPGQGSYEQYF
TRBV6-6 CASRRGLTDTQYF
TRBV6-1 CASSDSDYTDTQYF
TRBV27 CASSLSGTGAEQYF
TRBV28 CASRQTGGYGKLFF
TRBV5-6 CASSLFMGKSYEQYF
TRBV5-1 CATWDSTDTQYF
TRBV27 CASSSNGQPNTEAFF
TRBV5-4 CASSLEGQGNLIETQYF